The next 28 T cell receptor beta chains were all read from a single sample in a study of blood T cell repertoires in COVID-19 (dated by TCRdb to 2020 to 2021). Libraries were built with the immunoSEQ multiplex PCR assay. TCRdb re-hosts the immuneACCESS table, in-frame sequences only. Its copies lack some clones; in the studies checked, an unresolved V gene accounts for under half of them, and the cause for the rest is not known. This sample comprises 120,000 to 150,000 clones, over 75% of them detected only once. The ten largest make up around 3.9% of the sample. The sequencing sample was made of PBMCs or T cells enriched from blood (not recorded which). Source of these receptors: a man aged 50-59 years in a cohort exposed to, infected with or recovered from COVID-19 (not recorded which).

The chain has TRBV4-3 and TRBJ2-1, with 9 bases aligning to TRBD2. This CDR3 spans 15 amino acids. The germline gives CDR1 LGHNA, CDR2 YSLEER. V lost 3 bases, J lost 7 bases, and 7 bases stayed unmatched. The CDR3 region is CASSQGSGGPNEQFF. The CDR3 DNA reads TGCGCCAGCAGCCAGGGTAGCGGGGGCCCGAATGAGCAGTTCTTC.

The DNA of the CDR3 is TGTGCCAGCAGCCCGGGACAGGGCAGCGGGGAGCTGTTTTTT. Protein: CASSPGQGSGELFF. The rearrangement uses TRBV5-4 and TRBJ2-2, with 9 positions matching TRBD1. CDR1 and CDR2 from the germline V gene are SGHNT and YYREEE (reference sequence). The CDR3 loop spans 14 amino acids. V gave up 4 bases and J gave up 7 bases; unmatched junction bases: 5.

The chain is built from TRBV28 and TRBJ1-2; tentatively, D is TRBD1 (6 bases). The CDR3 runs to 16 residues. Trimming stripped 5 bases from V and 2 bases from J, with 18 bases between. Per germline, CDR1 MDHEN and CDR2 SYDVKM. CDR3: CASSQDSGALNYGYTF. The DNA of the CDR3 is TGTGCCAGCAGTCAGGACAGTGGGGCTCTCAACTATGGCTACACCTTC.

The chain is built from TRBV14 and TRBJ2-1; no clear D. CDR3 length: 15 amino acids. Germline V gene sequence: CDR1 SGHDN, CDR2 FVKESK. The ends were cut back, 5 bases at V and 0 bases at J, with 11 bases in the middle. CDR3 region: CASSARLRSYNEQFF. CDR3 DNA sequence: TGTGCCAGCAGCGCTCGACTGCGCTCCTACAATGAGCAGTTCTTC.

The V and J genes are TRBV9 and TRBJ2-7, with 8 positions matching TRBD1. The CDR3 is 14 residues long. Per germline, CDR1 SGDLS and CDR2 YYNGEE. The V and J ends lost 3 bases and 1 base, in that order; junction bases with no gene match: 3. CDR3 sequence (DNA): TGTGCCAGCAGCGCTCGACAGGGGTCCTACGAGCAGTACTTC. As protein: CASSARQGSYEQYF.

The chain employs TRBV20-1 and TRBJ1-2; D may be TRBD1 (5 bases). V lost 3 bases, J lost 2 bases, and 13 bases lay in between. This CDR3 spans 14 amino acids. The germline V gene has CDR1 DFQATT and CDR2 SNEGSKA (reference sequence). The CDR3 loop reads CSASFGGGNYGYTF. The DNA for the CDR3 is TGCAGTGCTAGTTTCGGGGGAGGAAACTATGGCTACACCTTC.

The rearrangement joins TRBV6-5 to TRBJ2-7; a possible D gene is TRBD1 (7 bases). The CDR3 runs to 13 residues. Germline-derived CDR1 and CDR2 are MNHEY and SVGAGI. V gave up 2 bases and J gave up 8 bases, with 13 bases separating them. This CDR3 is CASSYTGDSQQYF. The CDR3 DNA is TGTGCCAGCAGTTACACGGGGGACAGCCAGCAGTACTTC.

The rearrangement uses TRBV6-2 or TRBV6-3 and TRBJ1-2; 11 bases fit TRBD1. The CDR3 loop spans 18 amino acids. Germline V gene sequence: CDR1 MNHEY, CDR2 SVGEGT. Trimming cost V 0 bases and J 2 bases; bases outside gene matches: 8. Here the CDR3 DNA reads TGTGCCAGCAGTTACTCCTCGGACAGGGGGCAAGAAAACTATGGCTACACCTTC. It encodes CASSYSSDRGQENYGYTF.

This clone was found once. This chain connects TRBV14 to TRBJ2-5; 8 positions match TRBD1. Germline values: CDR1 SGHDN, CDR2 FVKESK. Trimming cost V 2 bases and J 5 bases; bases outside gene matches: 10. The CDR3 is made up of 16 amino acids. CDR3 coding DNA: TGTGCCAGCAGCCAACGGGACAGGCTCCGGGGGGAGACCCAGTACTTC. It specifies CASSQRDRLRGETQYF.

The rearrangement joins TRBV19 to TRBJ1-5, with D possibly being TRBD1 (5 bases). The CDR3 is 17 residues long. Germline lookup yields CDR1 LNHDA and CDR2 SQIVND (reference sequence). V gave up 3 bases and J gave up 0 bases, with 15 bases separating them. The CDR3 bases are TGTGCCAGTAGTATTCCCCGACAGATTAATAGCAATCAGCCCCAGCATTTT. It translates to CASSIPRQINSNQPQHF. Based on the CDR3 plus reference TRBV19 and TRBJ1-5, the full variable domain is DGGITQSPKYLFRKEGQNVTLSCEQNLNHDAMYWYRQDPGQGLRLIYYSQIVNDFQKGDIAEGYSVSREKKESFPLTVTSAQKNPTAFYLCASSIPRQINSNQPQHFGDGTRLSIL.

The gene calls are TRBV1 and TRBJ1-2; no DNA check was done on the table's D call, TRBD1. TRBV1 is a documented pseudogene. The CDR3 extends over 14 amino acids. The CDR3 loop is CTSSQGPGFYGYTF. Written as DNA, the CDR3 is TGCACCAGCAGCCAAGGGCCAGGATTTTATGGCTACACCTTC.

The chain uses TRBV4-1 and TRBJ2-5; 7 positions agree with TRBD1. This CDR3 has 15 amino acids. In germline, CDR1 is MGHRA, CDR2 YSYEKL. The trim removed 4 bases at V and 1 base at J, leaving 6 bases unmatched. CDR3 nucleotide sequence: TGCGCCAGCAGCCCCATAGGGACAGCCCAAGAGACCCAGTACTTC. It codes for CASSPIGTAQETQYF.

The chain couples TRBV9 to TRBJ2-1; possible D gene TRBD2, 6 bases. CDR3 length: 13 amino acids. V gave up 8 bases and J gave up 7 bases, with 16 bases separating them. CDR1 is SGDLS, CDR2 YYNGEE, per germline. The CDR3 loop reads CASGHLGGNEQFF. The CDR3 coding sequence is TGTGCCAGTGGACACCTCGGGGGTAATGAGCAGTTCTTC.

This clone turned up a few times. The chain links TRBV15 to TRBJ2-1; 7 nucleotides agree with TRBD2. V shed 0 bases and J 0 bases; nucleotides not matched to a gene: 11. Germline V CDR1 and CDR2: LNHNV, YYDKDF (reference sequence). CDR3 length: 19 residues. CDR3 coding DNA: TGTGCCACCAGCAGAGATAGAAATAGCGGGTACCCCTCCTACAATGAGCAGTTCTTC. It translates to CATSRDRNSGYPSYNEQFF.

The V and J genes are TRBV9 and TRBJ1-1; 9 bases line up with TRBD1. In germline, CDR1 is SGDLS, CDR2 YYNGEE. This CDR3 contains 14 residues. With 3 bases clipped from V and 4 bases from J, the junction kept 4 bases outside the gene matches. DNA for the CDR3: TGTGCCAGCAGCGCCACGGACAGGGGCACTGAAGCTTTCTTT. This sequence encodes CASSATDRGTEAFF.

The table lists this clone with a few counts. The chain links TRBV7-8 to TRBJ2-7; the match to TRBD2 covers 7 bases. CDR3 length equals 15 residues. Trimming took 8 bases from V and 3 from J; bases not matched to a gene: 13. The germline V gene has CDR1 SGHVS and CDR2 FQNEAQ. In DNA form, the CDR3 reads TGTGCCAGCGCTTTATTGGCTAGCGGTAGCTACGAGCAGTACTTC. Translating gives CASALLASGSYEQYF.

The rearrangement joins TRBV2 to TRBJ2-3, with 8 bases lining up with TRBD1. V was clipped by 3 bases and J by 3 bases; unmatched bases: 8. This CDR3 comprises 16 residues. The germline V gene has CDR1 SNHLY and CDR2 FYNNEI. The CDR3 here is CASSELDRVGTDTQYF. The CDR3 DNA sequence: TGTGCCAGCAGTGAGTTGGACAGGGTGGGTACAGATACGCAGTATTTT.

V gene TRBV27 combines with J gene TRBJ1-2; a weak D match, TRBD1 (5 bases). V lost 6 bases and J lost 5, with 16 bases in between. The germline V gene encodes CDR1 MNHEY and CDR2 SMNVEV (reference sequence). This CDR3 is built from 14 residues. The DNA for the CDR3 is TGTGCCAGCAGCCCTGTGACAGTAACTTATGGCTACACCTTC. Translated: CASSPVTVTYGYTF.

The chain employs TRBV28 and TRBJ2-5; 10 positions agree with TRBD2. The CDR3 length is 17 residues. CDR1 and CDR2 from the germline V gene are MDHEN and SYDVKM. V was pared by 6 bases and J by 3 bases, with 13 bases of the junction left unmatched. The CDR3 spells CASRPAWSGGDKETQYF. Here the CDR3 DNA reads TGTGCCAGCAGACCCGCGTGGAGCGGGGGGGATAAAGAGACCCAGTACTTC.

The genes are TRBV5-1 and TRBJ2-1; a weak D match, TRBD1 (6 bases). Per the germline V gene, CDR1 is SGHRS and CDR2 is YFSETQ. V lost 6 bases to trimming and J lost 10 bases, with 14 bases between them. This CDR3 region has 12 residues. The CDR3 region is CASNTGLSEQFF. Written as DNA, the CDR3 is TGCGCCAGCAACACAGGGCTCAGCGAGCAGTTCTTC.

For the CDR3, the DNA is TGTGCCAGCAGCCGCCCACCGGGAAGCTACACCGGGGAGCTGTTTTTT. It specifies CASSRPPGSYTGELFF. The rearrangement uses TRBV3-1 (or the pseudogene TRBV3-2) and TRBJ2-2, with a possible D match to TRBD2 (5 bases). V lost 4 bases, J lost 3 bases, and 15 bases lay in between. Germline V gene lookup returns CDR1 LGHDT and CDR2 YNNKEL (reference sequence). The CDR3 runs 16 residues.

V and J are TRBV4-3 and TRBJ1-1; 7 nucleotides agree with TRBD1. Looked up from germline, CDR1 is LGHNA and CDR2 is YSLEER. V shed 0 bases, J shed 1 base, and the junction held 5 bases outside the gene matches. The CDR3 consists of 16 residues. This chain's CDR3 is CASSQDPTGRNTEAFF. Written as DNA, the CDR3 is TGCGCCAGCAGCCAAGATCCGACAGGGAGGAACACTGAAGCTTTCTTT.

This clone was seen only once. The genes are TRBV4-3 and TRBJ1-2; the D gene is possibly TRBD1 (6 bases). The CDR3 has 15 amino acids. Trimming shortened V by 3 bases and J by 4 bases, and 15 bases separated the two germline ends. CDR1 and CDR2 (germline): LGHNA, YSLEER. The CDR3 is CASSQRTEPIYGYTF. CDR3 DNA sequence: TGCGCCAGCAGCCAGCGGACAGAGCCAATCTATGGCTACACCTTC.

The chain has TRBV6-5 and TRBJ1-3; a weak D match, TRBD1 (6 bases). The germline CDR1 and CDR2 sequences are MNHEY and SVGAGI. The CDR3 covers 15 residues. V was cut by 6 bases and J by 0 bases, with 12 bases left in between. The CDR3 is CASRGGGGSGNTIYF. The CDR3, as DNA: TGTGCCAGCAGGGGAGGGGGTGGCTCTGGAAACACCATATATTTT.

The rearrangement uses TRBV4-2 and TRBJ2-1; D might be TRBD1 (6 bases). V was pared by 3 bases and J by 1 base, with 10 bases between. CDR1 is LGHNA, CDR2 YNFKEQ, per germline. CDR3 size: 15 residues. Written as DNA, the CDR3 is TGTGCCAGCAGCCACTTGGACAGTTCCTACAATGAGCAGTTCTTC. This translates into CASSHLDSSYNEQFF.

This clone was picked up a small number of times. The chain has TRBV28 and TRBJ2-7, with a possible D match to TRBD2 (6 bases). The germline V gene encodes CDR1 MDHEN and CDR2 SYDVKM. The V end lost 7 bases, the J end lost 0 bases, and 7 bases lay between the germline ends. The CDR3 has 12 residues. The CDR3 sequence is CASTTSSYEQYF. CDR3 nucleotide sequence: TGTGCCAGCACGACTAGCTCCTACGAGCAGTACTTC.

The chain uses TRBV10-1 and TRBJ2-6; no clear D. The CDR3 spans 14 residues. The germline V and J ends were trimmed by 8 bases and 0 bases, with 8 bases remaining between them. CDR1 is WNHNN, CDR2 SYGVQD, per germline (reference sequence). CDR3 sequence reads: CASSPSSGANVLTF. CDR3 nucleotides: TGCGCCAGCTCCCCTTCCTCTGGGGCCAACGTCCTGACTTTC.

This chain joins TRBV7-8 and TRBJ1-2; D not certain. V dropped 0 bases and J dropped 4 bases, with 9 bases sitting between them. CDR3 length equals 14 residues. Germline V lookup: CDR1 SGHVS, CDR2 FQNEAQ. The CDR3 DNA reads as TGTGCCAGCAGCTTAGCGTTGCAGGTCTATGGCTACACCTTC. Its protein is CASSLALQVYGYTF.